This is a list of T cell receptor beta chains from one sample in a study of T cell responses to AZD1222 COVID-19 vaccine. TCRdb's table, derived via immunoSEQ multiplex PCR, lists solely in-frame clones and lacks some. The sample lists 150,000 to 200,000 clones, roughly 94% seen once, with approximately 0.69% in the top ten. The source was peripheral blood, collected on day 0 of AZD1222 vaccination. These receptors all come from an adult in good health. CDR3s include the opening cysteine and the closing phenylalanine or tryptophan. Each record gives: V gene, J gene, clone size, D gene, CDR3 protein, CDR3 DNA. A D gene is named only where the DNA matches it firmly. A row's size may be missing; if present it is once, few, many or a size class.

>TRBV6-5|TRBJ1-3|-|-
CASSYSTLSAGNTIYF
TGTGCCAGCAGTTACTCGACCCTTTCTGCCGGAAACACCATATATTTT
>TRBV4-1|TRBJ2-7|-|TRBD1
CASSLGTGIDEQYF
TGCGCCAGCAGCCTGGGGACAGGGATCGACGAGCAGTACTTC
>TRBV18|TRBJ1-6|-|TRBD1
CASSPLPSVKGQGNSPLHF
TGTGCCAGCTCACCACTCCCCTCCGTTAAGGGACAGGGGAATTCACCCCTCCACTTT
>TRBV28|TRBJ2-1|-|-
CASSSTGTLDEQFF
TGTGCCAGCAGTTCGACAGGGACTTTGGATGAGCAGTTCTTC
>TRBV3-1/TRBV3-2|TRBJ1-3|-|TRBD1
CASSQDWGTGGAGNTIYF
TGTGCCAGCAGCCAAGATTGGGGGACAGGGGGCGCTGGAAACACCATATATTTT
>TRBV28|TRBJ1-1|-|-
CASREEPGRLLNTEAFF
TGTGCCAGCAGGGAGGAACCTGGACGCCTATTGAACACTGAAGCTTTCTTT
>TRBV7-9|TRBJ2-5|-|-
CASRNRDTGGETQYF
TGTGCCAGCAGAAACCGGGACACAGGAGGGGAGACCCAGTACTTC
>TRBV5-1|TRBJ2-3|once|TRBD2
CASIQDSGRVGSDTQYF
TGCGCCAGCATACAAGATAGCGGGAGAGTTGGTTCAGATACGCAGTATTTT
>TRBV5-1|TRBJ2-5|-|-
CASRHRHQETQYF
TGCGCCAGCAGGCACAGGCACCAAGAGACCCAGTACTTC
>TRBV7-2|TRBJ2-3|once|TRBD1
CASSFFGQGRDTQYF
TGTGCCAGCAGCTTCTTCGGACAGGGAAGGGATACGCAGTATTTT
>TRBV5-1|TRBJ1-4|-|-
CASSLTDLATNEKLFF
TGCGCCAGCAGCTTGACGGACCTCGCAACTAATGAAAAACTGTTTTTT
>TRBV4-2|TRBJ2-7|-|TRBD2
CASSQGGGTSGTREQYF
TGTGCCAGCAGCCAAGGGGGTGGGACTAGCGGGACTCGGGAGCAGTACTTC
>TRBV27|TRBJ1-1|-|-
CASSLSGVNTEAFF
TGTGCCAGCAGTTTATCGGGTGTGAACACTGAAGCTTTCTTT
>TRBV10-1|TRBJ1-6|once|TRBD1
CASRSRGGNSPLHF
TGCGCCAGCAGGAGCAGGGGGGGGAATTCACCCCTCCACTTT
>TRBV2|TRBJ2-7|few|TRBD2
CASNRKAGDEEQYF
TGTGCCAGCAATCGCAAAGCGGGAGATGAGGAGCAGTACTTC
>TRBV28|TRBJ2-5|-|TRBD1
CASTRGLGETQYF
TGTGCCAGCACCAGGGGGCTAGGAGAGACCCAGTACTTC
>TRBV18|TRBJ1-1|-|TRBD1
CASSGQGINTEAFF
TGTGCCAGCTCAGGACAGGGGATAAACACTGAAGCTTTCTTT
>TRBV19|TRBJ1-2|-|-
CASSDEQGRRGYTF
TGTGCCAGTAGTGACGAACAGGGACGGCGAGGCTACACCTTC
>TRBV30|TRBJ1-2|-|-
CAWVPIYGYTF
TGTGCCTGGGTTCCGATTTATGGCTACACCTTC
>TRBV15|TRBJ2-1|-|TRBD1
CATSSPGTGMDEQFF
TGTGCCACCAGCAGCCCCGGGACAGGTATGGATGAGCAGTTCTTC
>TRBV11-2|TRBJ1-1|-|-
CASSFSGTEAFF
TGTGCCAGCAGCTTCAGTGGCACTGAAGCTTTCTTT
>TRBV30|TRBJ1-6|-|-
CAWSTTAGANSPLHF
TGTGCCTGGAGTACGACGGCGGGGGCAAATTCACCCCTCCACTTT
>TRBV30|TRBJ2-7|-|-
CAWSPRTSIPYEQYF
TGTGCCTGGAGTCCTCGGACCAGCATTCCCTACGAGCAGTACTTC
>TRBV6-5|TRBJ2-5|-|-
CASGWEETQYF
TGTGCCAGCGGCTGGGAGGAGACCCAGTACTTC
>TRBV5-4|TRBJ1-1|-|-
CASSDGPRGAHTEAFF
TGTGCCAGCAGCGACGGGCCCAGGGGCGCGCACACTGAAGCTTTCTTT
>TRBV2|TRBJ1-1|-|-
CASRAGRMNTEAFF
TGTGCCAGCAGAGCTGGACGGATGAACACTGAAGCTTTCTTT
>TRBV30|TRBJ1-6|-|-
CAWSTGPGAAGDSPLHF
TGTGCCTGGAGTACTGGACCCGGTGCGGCCGGAGATTCACCCCTCCACTTT
>TRBV18|TRBJ1-6|-|-
CASSPLRGDSPLHF
TGTGCCAGCTCACCCCTCCGAGGCGATTCACCCCTCCACTTT
>TRBV11-2|TRBJ2-7|-|-
CASSLGLQTYEQYF
TGTGCCAGCAGCTTGGGGCTTCAAACCTACGAGCAGTACTTC
>TRBV3-1/TRBV3-2|TRBJ2-5|-|-
CASSLRPETQYF
TGTGCCAGCAGCCTACGCCCAGAGACCCAGTACTTC
>TRBV7-3|TRBJ1-1|-|-
CASSSQSNTEAFF
TGTGCCAGCAGCTCACAGAGCAACACTGAAGCTTTCTTT
>TRBV5-5|TRBJ1-3|-|-
CASSLGPSDSSGGNTIYF
TGTGCCAGCAGCTTGGGCCCTTCCGACAGTTCAGGAGGAAACACCATATATTTT
>TRBV2|TRBJ1-3|-|-
CASSEDPGNTIYF
TGTGCCAGCAGTGAAGATCCGGGAAACACCATATATTTT